These 9 T cell receptor beta chains were all obtained from the same sample, sequenced in a study of Ad26.COV2.S vaccination and SARS-CoV-2 variants. The table came from immunoSEQ multiplex PCR; TCRdb's copy has only in-frame clones and leaves some out. The sample contains more than 400,000 clones, about 92% of which appear only once. The treatment: around 19 received Ad26.COV2.S at low or high dose, single or two shots; 5 received placebo; per-sample allocation not given. Day 63 after the first vaccine or placebo injection was the time point for sampling. This specimen consisted of peripheral blood, obtained in a trial of Ad26.COV2.S vaccine versus placebo. These TCRs come from a person aged 18 to 65 who received the Ad26.COV2.S COVID-19 vaccine or a placebo.

This sequence joins TRBV27 and TRBJ2-2, with D unclear. CDR3 length equals 12 residues. Germline assignment: CDR1 MNHEY and CDR2 SMNVEV (reference sequence). V was cut by 8 bases and J by 5 bases, with 9 bases left in between. CDR3 nucleotide sequence: TGTGCCAGCGCTCTCCTAACCGGGGAGCTGTTTTTT. This sequence encodes CASALLTGELFF.

The chain is built from TRBV4-3 and TRBJ1-2; 8 positions agree with TRBD1. The germline V gene has CDR1 LGHNA and CDR2 YSLEER. The junction had 2 bases not matched to a gene; V was cut back by 3 bases and J by 8 bases. The CDR3 is 12 amino acids. The CDR3 protein is CASSHRQGGYTF. In DNA, the CDR3 is TGCGCCAGCAGCCACCGACAGGGGGGCTACACCTTC.

The J gene is TRBJ1-2, the V gene TRBV5-8; 11 bases agree with TRBD1. Germline-derived CDR1 and CDR2 are SGHTS and YDEGEE. This CDR3 contains 17 residues. V gave up 2 bases and J gave up 2 bases; unmatched junction bases: 8. The CDR3 coding sequence is TGTGCCAGCAGCTTCGGCGGGACAGGGGGTCGGAACTATGGCTACACCTTC. It yields the protein CASSFGGTGGRNYGYTF. The full variable domain, in which reference TRBV5-8 and TRBJ1-2 provide the parts outside the CDR3, is EAGVTQSPTHLIKTRGQQATLRCSPISGHTSVYWYQQALGLGLQFLLWYDEGEERNRGNFPPRFSGRQFPNYSSELNVNALELEDSALYLCASSFGGTGGRNYGYTFGSGTRLTVV.

The chain carries TRBV27 and TRBJ2-3; TRBD2 agrees at 12 bases. This CDR3 has 15 amino acids. CDR1 and CDR2 (germline): MNHEY, SMNVEV (reference sequence). J lost 6 bases, V lost 7 bases, and 8 bases had no gene match. For the CDR3, the DNA is TGTGCCAGCACGGCTAGCGGGGGGGCAGGGGATACGCAGTATTTT. Its translation: CASTASGGAGDTQYF.

The chain employs TRBV7-8 and TRBJ1-5; tentatively, D is TRBD1 (6 bases). V lost 4 bases and J lost 3, with 22 bases in between. In germline, CDR1 is SGHVS, CDR2 FQNEAQ. The CDR3 sequence is 18 residues long. The CDR3, as DNA: TGTGCCAGCAGCTCCACCTTATATGGACAGTACCTCAATCAGCCCCAGCATTTT. It codes for CASSSTLYGQYLNQPQHF.

The genes are TRBV6-4 and TRBJ2-3; weak D call: TRBD2 (5 bases). Per the germline V gene, CDR1 is MRHNA and CDR2 is SNTAGT. V lost 4 bases to trimming and J lost 0 bases, with 11 bases between them. The CDR3 has 15 residues. The CDR3 DNA is TGTGCCAGCAGTGTCGGAAGGACTAGCACAGATACGCAGTATTTT. Its protein product is CASSVGRTSTDTQYF.

This sequence joins TRBV7-9 and TRBJ2-7; 9 bases map to TRBD1. J lost 7 bases, V lost 7 bases, and 14 bases had no gene match. Germline lookup yields CDR1 SEHNR and CDR2 FQNEAQ (reference sequence). The CDR3 has 15 residues. The CDR3 reads CASIPPTGGIREQYF. The CDR3 DNA follows: TGTGCCAGCATACCCCCCACAGGGGGCATCAGGGAGCAGTACTTC.

V is TRBV7-9 and J is TRBJ2-5, with D possibly TRBD1 on 9 matching bases. The CDR3 loop spans 19 amino acids. Trimming stripped 5 bases from V and 6 bases from J, with 31 bases between. Germline CDR1 reads SEHNR; CDR2 reads FQNEAQ (reference sequence). Written as DNA, the CDR3 is TGTGCCAGCAGCCACCTCGGGGGGGGACAGGGTAAATCCCCGCAGACCCAGTACTTC. Amino acid sequence: CASSHLGGGQGKSPQTQYF.

The sample holds one count of this clone. The chain couples TRBV6-6 to TRBJ1-2; D gene uncertain. Trimming took 2 bases from V and 3 from J, leaving 16 bases between them. Germline lookup yields CDR1 MNHNY and CDR2 SVGAGI (reference sequence). This CDR3 region has 16 residues. In DNA form, the CDR3 reads TGTGCCAGCAGTTACCCCGCGCGTGGACGGGACTATGGCTACACCTTC. This encodes CASSYPARGRDYGYTF.